This T cell receptor beta chain was sequenced during a study of response to subunit inactivated influenza vaccine. Study-level points and caveats: Authors suggested few new T cells are recruited by each seasonal influenza vaccination.

Germline V gene data show CDR1 as DFQATT and CDR2 as SNEGSKA (reference sequence). This CDR3 contains 14 residues. The junction had 3 bases not matched to a gene; V was cut back by 4 bases and J by 3 bases. Using its own MiXCR run on the RT-PCR reads, TCRdb lists one record per CDR3 protein. Of about 500,000 distinct CDR3 sequences listed, more than 15% are singletons. Concerning this clonotype itself: Its antigen is unidentified.

Material: CD4+ T cells sorted from PBMCs, obtained around 25 months after vaccination. The TCR comes from a man aged 45 to 75 who received an inactivated influenza vaccine. The chain combines TRBV20-1 with TRBJ2-3, with TRBD2 identical over 11 bases. This chain's CDR3 is CSAISGGATDTQYF. The CDR3 DNA is TGCAGTGCTATTAGCGGGGGGGCGACAGATACGCAGTATTTT.